The clone carrying this TCR beta chain is a singleton in its sample. These data belong to a study of blood T cell repertoires in COVID-19. Study-level background: PBMCs, B-cell-depleted T cells, or T cells provided the cDNA or gDNA that made up the material.

Patients of the Seattle cohort, enrolled during active infection, were followed longitudinally. Methods used by the authors: Researchers report that nucleated cell counts were estimated from reference gene primer amplification. Here immunoSEQ multiplex PCR was the method, and the copy in TCRdb shows in-frame clones only, minus some. V and J calls and clone size follow that table, whereas D and trimming were derived from the DNA. This table holds 410,000 or so clones, about 88% found once. Looked up from germline, CDR1 is SNHLY and CDR2 is FYNNEI. The V segment lost 8 bases and the J segment 6 bases; nucleotides outside the gene matches: 9. The CDR3 consists of 13 residues.

The chain carries TRBV2 and TRBJ2-7; 8 bases are shared with TRBD1. This TCR derives from a woman aged 40 to 50 with COVID-19, enrolled during active disease. The sequencing sample was made of peripheral blood. As DNA, the CDR3 is TGTGCCAGCTTGCGAGACAGGGGTCCCGAGCAGTACTTC. It yields the protein CASLRDRGPEQYF.